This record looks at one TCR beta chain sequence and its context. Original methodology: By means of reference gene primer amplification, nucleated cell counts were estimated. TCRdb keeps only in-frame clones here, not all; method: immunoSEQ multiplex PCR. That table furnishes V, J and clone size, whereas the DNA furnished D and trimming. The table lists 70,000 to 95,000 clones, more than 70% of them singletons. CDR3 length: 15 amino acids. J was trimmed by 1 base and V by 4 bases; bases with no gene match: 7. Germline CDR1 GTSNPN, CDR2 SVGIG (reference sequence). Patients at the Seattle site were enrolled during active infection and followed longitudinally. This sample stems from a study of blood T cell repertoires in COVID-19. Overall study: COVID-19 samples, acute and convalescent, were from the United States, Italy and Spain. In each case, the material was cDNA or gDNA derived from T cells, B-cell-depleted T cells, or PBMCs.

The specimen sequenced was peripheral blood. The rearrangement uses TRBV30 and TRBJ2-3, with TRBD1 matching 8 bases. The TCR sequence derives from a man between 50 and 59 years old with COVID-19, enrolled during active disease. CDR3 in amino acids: CAWNQGARGTDTQYF. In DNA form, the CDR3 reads TGTGCCTGGAACCAGGGGGCGCGGGGCACAGATACGCAGTATTTT.